This T cell receptor (beta chain) stems from a study of blood T cells in healthy people across ages. A second PCR, run for roughly 7 to 12 cycles, used a sample-barcoded 5' primer plus a J-beta primer mix. Via MiXCR, TCRdb re-called the 5' RACE reads, giving one row per CDR3 protein. Of 850,000 to 1,100,000 distinct CDR3 sequences listed, approximately 38% were seen once; the top ten hold about an eighth. V lost 4 bases and J lost 1, with 14 bases in between. The CDR3 consists of 15 residues. The germline V gene encodes CDR1 SGHRS and CDR2 YFSETQ. This clonotype was counted between two and nine times.

Specimen: blood. The source is a man younger than 30 in good health. The V and J genes are TRBV5-1 and TRBJ1-1; D may be TRBD1 (6 bases). Here the CDR3 reads CASSPTTGTNTEAFF. The CDR3 DNA sequence: TGCGCCAGCAGCCCTACTACAGGGACGAACACTGAAGCTTTCTTT.